This is a list of T cell receptor beta chains from one sample in a study of identical twins. TCRdb reanalysed the 5' RACE reads using MiXCR and keeps one entry per CDR3 protein. The table records around 570,000 distinct CDR3 sequences, more than 9% of them present only once. The same specimen was also included in a second study, on yellow fever vaccine responses in identical twins.

The sequenced material came from PBMCs. Every receptor here comes from a woman aged 18-30 years in good health. Each CDR3 is given without its conserved first and last residue. D genes are given only for firm matches. A clone size is listed for some rows: how often the clone was seen (once, few, many), or a class if it is expanded.

abundance	d_gene	v_gene	len	CDR3aa
many	TRBD2	TRBV10-3	12	AISEASGANEQF
-	TRBD2	TRBV6-2/TRBV6-3	11	ASSSAGASIQY
-	TRBD2	TRBV3-1	13	ASSHASGGQETQY
few	TRBD1	TRBV12-3/TRBV12-4	12	ASSFQGDGTEAF
few	-	TRBV5-1	14	ASSPSPGLPTGELF
-	-	TRBV3-1	12	ASSQDGQGYGYT
many	-	TRBV11-2	16	ASSLVSPSQGPEETQY
few	-	TRBV7-2	13	ASSPLDHSGNTIY
many	TRBD2	TRBV6-1	14	ASSPEEAGGQETQY
-	-	TRBV11-2	9	ASSSPQTQY
-	TRBD1	TRBV6-5	15	ASSYPTGGQGYGELF
many	TRBD1	TRBV4-2	14	ASSQYEGQGANEQF
many	-	TRBV7-8	12	ASSRAPGGEKLF
-	TRBD1	TRBV29-1	12	SVRGTGVNTEAF
many	-	TRBV20-1	13	SARDVRTTHNEQF
-	TRBD1	TRBV7-2	13	ASSLEGTGGSGYT
few	TRBD2	TRBV7-9	14	ASNPNSGSNTGELF
few	-	TRBV14	15	ASSQDSVYGLAGTQY
many	TRBD2	TRBV4-1	12	ASSLREGSYEQY
-	TRBD2	TRBV6-2/TRBV6-3	16	ASSYLGLAGASYNEQF
once	TRBD2	TRBV12-5	9	ASGQGLAQY
-	TRBD2	TRBV4-1	14	ASSLTTGGAAGELF
-	-	TRBV28	12	ASSLLRVAYEQY
many	TRBD2	TRBV5-1	12	ASSGRGSRDTQY
many	TRBD1	TRBV12-3/TRBV12-4	10	ASSTGGNEQY
-	-	TRBV7-9	12	ASSLAGRDSPLH
-	-	TRBV19	14	ASKPLLASGANVLT
-	TRBD2	TRBV3-1	15	ASSHGTSGGWGETQY
many	TRBD1	TRBV5-1	10	ASSSWTGEAF
many	-	TRBV28	11	ASSLQGNYGYT
-	-	TRBV21-1	15	ASSPPASGGNTDTQY
-	-	TRBV2	9	ASRLVDTQY
many	TRBD2	TRBV5-1	13	ASSLESGAGDTQY
-	-	TRBV7-7	13	ASSLEETPGSEQF
many	TRBD1	TRBV9	13	ASSVDGGGNSPLH
-	-	TRBV12-3/TRBV12-4	11	ASSPVLQETQY